Listed here are 26 T cell receptor beta chains from one sample, sequenced in a study of T cell clonotyping in hematopoietic cell transplantation. This table comes from immunoSEQ multiplex PCR, and its TCRdb copy is limited to in-frame clones, with some not included. The sample lists about 4,800 clones; around 95% were seen once. This specimen consisted of PBMCs, obtained 180 days after allogeneic stem cell transplant. The origin of the receptors is a male patient aged 60-69 years who had an allogeneic stem cell transplant from a related donor, so the T cells may come from the graft donor. Some clones in this sample may be carry-over from other donors' samples.

The chain recombines TRBV5-1 with TRBJ2-5; TRBD2 agrees at 8 bases. The CDR3 is 14 residues long. Per the germline V gene, CDR1 is SGHRS and CDR2 is YFSETQ. Losses at the gene ends were 4 bases for V and 1 base for J; bases not matched to a gene: 3. The CDR3 DNA is TGCGCCAGCAGCGCCGGACTAGCCCAAGAGACCCAGTACTTC. Encoded protein: CASSAGLAQETQYF.

The chain has TRBV30 and TRBJ1-1; D is unclear. V shed 0 bases and J shed 6 bases, with 14 bases lying between them. Germline V gene sequence: CDR1 GTSNPN, CDR2 SVGIG (reference sequence). This CDR3 spans 14 amino acids. The CDR3 is CAWSVDSSSAEAFF. CDR3 DNA: TGTGCCTGGAGTGTAGACTCGTCGAGCGCTGAAGCTTTCTTT.

The J gene is TRBJ2-6, the V gene TRBV5-1, with D tentatively TRBD2 (5 bases). This CDR3 is built from 15 residues. The V end lost 0 bases, the J end lost 2 bases, and 6 bases lay between the germline ends. CDR1 and CDR2 from the germline V gene are SGHRS and YFSETQ. CDR3 region: CASSLGGAGANVLTF. The CDR3 DNA sequence: TGCGCCAGCAGCTTGGGGGGAGCTGGGGCCAACGTCCTGACTTTC.

This clone was picked up a small number of times. The gene calls are TRBV25-1 and TRBJ2-7, with 7 bases fitting TRBD2. J gave up 3 bases and V 0 bases, and 5 bases lay outside the gene matches. This CDR3 spans 15 amino acids. Germline V CDR1 and CDR2: MGHDK, SYGVNS. CDR3 nucleotides: TGTGCCAGCAGTGAATACGGGGAGGGTGACTACGAGCAGTACTTC. It is translated as CASSEYGEGDYEQYF.

DNA for the CDR3: TGCGCCAGCAGCCTCCGGGACCGTTACAATGAGCAGTTCTTC. Residues: CASSLRDRYNEQFF. The chain has TRBV5-1 and TRBJ2-1; D tentatively fits TRBD1 or TRBD2 (5 bases each). Germline V gene data show CDR1 as SGHRS and CDR2 as YFSETQ. This CDR3 is 14 amino acids long. Trimming took 4 bases from V and 4 from J, leaving 12 bases between them.

The chain combines TRBV6-1 with TRBJ2-6; D is unresolved. The CDR3 has 12 residues. Germline V gives CDR1 MNHNS, CDR2 SASEGT. Trimming took off 10 bases at V and 1 base at J, with 5 bases between the two ends. The DNA for the CDR3 is TGTGCCATCCTATCTGGGGCCAACGTCCTGACTTTC. Protein sequence: CAILSGANVLTF.

The chain recombines TRBV11-2 with TRBJ2-1, with TRBD1 matching over 9 bases. The CDR3 is 15 amino acids. CDR1 is SGHAT, CDR2 FQNNGV, per germline. With V trimmed by 5 bases and J by 6 bases, 8 bases remained unmatched. The CDR3 loop reads CASSPLTGGVNEQFF. For the CDR3, the DNA is TGTGCCAGCAGCCCGCTGACAGGGGGGGTCAATGAGCAGTTCTTC.

The chain combines TRBV6-6 with TRBJ1-2; no reliable D call. The CDR3 is 14 residues long. V was clipped by 7 bases and J by 4 bases, with 16 bases between them. Germline-derived CDR1 and CDR2 are MNHNY and SVGAGI (reference sequence). Here the CDR3 reads CASIKAGSSYGYTF. The CDR3 DNA follows: TGTGCCAGCATCAAGGCGGGCAGTAGCTATGGCTACACCTTC.

This clone was recorded a few times. The rearrangement links TRBV4-1 to TRBJ1-1, with 8 bases that match TRBD1. Trimming took 7 bases from V and 2 from J; bases not matched to a gene: 15. Germline CDR1 MGHRA, CDR2 YSYEKL. The CDR3 length is 17 residues. The CDR3 DNA is TGCGCCAGCAACCCACTCGGGGCAGGGGGCCCAAACACTGAAGCTTTCTTT. It specifies CASNPLGAGGPNTEAFF.

The CDR3 DNA follows: TGTGCCAGCAGTTACGCAGGGAAAGCTTTCTTT. Its translation: CASSYAGKAFF. V is TRBV6-5 and J is TRBJ1-1; a weak D match, TRBD1 (5 bases). Trimming removed 2 bases from V and 9 bases from J, with 7 bases in between. CDR1 is MNHEY and CDR2 is SVGAGI in the germline V gene. The CDR3 sequence is 11 residues long.

The V call is TRBV30, the J call TRBJ1-5, with D unclear. Trimming took off 2 bases at V and 0 bases at J, with 8 bases between the two ends. The CDR3 is made up of 14 amino acids. Germline assignment: CDR1 GTSNPN and CDR2 SVGIG (reference sequence). Here the CDR3 reads CAWSWKRSNQPQHF. In DNA form, the CDR3 reads TGTGCCTGGAGTTGGAAACGTAGCAATCAGCCCCAGCATTTT.

The genes are TRBV6-5 and TRBJ2-1; 8 nucleotides line up with TRBD1. Per germline, CDR1 MNHEY and CDR2 SVGAGI. The CDR3 spans 16 residues. The trim removed 2 bases at V and 1 base at J, leaving 4 bases unmatched. CDR3 residues: CASSYADRGSYNEQFF. The DNA for the CDR3 is TGTGCCAGCAGTTACGCAGACAGGGGATCCTACAATGAGCAGTTCTTC.

The V and J genes are TRBV30 and TRBJ1-3; no clear D gene. The CDR3 spans 12 residues. Trimming took 8 bases from V and 2 from J, leaving 10 bases between them. The germline CDR1 and CDR2 sequences are GTSNPN and SVGIG (reference sequence). CDR3 sequence (DNA): TGTGCCAGCCGGGGTCCTGGAAACACCATATATTTT. As protein: CASRGPGNTIYF.

The chain uses TRBV2 and TRBJ2-7, with a possible D match to TRBD2 (6 bases). Germline V gene lookup returns CDR1 SNHLY and CDR2 FYNNEI. This CDR3 has 15 residues. The germline V and J ends were trimmed by 1 base and 3 bases, with 13 bases remaining between them. CDR3 loop: CASSEVGTQVYEQYF. CDR3 DNA: TGTGCCAGCAGTGAAGTTGGGACTCAGGTCTACGAGCAGTACTTC.

This chain links TRBV30 with TRBJ2-2; 14 bases are shared with TRBD2. The CDR3 consists of 17 residues. Looked up from germline, CDR1 is GTSNPN and CDR2 is SVGIG (reference sequence). V was clipped by 5 bases and J by 0 bases; unmatched bases: 5. This CDR3 is CAWAGTSGGANTGELFF. The CDR3 coding sequence is TGTGCCTGGGCAGGGACTAGCGGGGGCGCGAACACCGGGGAGCTGTTTTTT.

This chain uses TRBV29-1 with TRBJ1-1; tentatively, D is TRBD1 (6 bases). V was clipped by 5 bases and J by 3 bases, with 10 bases between them. The CDR3 runs 12 residues. Germline V gene sequence: CDR1 SQVTM, CDR2 ANQGSEA. The CDR3 reads CSVKGGDTEAFF. As DNA, the CDR3 is TGCAGCGTTAAAGGGGGGGACACTGAAGCTTTCTTT.

This chain links TRBV6-1 with TRBJ1-5; TRBD1 aligns across 8 bases. V lost 7 bases to trimming and J lost 5 bases; unmatched junction nucleotides: 7. The germline CDR1 and CDR2 sequences are MNHNS and SASEGT. This CDR3 is built from 14 residues. The CDR3, as DNA: TGTGCCAGCACCCCGGGACAGGCCGATCAGCCCCAGCATTTT. Its translation: CASTPGQADQPQHF.

The CDR3 DNA is TGTGCCAGCAGACCAGGGGGGTTAAGGCCCCAGCATTTT. As protein: CASRPGGLRPQHF. V gene TRBV2 combines with J gene TRBJ1-5; TRBD1 aligns across 7 bases. Germline V gene sequence: CDR1 SNHLY, CDR2 FYNNEI. The CDR3 is made up of 13 amino acids. V was pared by 6 bases and J by 9 bases, with 8 bases of the junction left unmatched.

V is TRBV4-3 and J is TRBJ2-1, with 9 bases identical to TRBD1. The V segment lost 4 bases and the J segment 0 bases; nucleotides outside the gene matches: 10. This CDR3 spans 18 amino acids. Germline V gene lookup returns CDR1 LGHNA and CDR2 YSLEER. The CDR3: CASSRYRGQTASYNEQFF. The CDR3 DNA is TGCGCCAGCAGCCGGTACAGGGGGCAAACTGCCTCCTACAATGAGCAGTTCTTC.

The chain recombines TRBV7-2 with TRBJ1-2; no clear D gene. Germline CDR1 reads SGHTA; CDR2 reads FQGNSA. V dropped 6 bases and J dropped 2 bases, with 13 bases sitting between them. The CDR3 consists of 14 residues. The CDR3 protein is CASSRKGDNYGYTF. The CDR3 DNA reads as TGTGCCAGCAGTCGTAAGGGAGACAACTATGGCTACACCTTC. The full variable domain, its missing parts supplied by reference TRBV7-2 and TRBJ1-2, is GAGVSQSPSNKVTEKGKDVELRCDPISGHTALYWYRQSLGQGLEFLIYFQGNSAPDKSGLPSDRFSAERTGGSVSTLTIQRTQQEDSAVYLCASSRKGDNYGYTFGSGTRLTVV.

The V call is TRBV7-9, the J call TRBJ2-7; D unresolved. There are 11 residues in the CDR3. V was clipped by 2 bases and J by 1 base, with 0 bases between them. CDR1 is SEHNR, CDR2 FQNEAQ, per germline (reference sequence). The CDR3 here is CASSLSYEQYF. In DNA, the CDR3 is TGTGCCAGCAGCTTATCCTACGAGCAGTACTTC.

The chain is built from TRBV30 and TRBJ1-1; a possible D gene is TRBD1 (5 bases). CDR3 size: 15 residues. Looked up from germline, CDR1 is GTSNPN and CDR2 is SVGIG (reference sequence). Trimming stripped 6 bases from V and 1 base from J, with 18 bases between. CDR3 coding DNA: TGTGCCTGCCTCCAGACAGACCCGTGGAACACTGAAGCTTTCTTT. Protein product: CACLQTDPWNTEAFF.

The J gene is TRBJ1-1, the V gene TRBV28, with D unresolved. The CDR3 loop spans 13 amino acids. Germline V gives CDR1 MDHEN, CDR2 SYDVKM. V was pared by 8 bases and J by 1 base, with 11 bases between. DNA for the CDR3: TGTGCCAGCTATACCCAGACGAACACTGAAGCTTTCTTT. Protein: CASYTQTNTEAFF.

This chain connects TRBV19 to TRBJ1-5; possibly TRBD1 for D (5 bases). The CDR3 totals 18 residues. Trimming cost V 1 base and J 5 bases, with 21 bases left between them. Germline V lookup: CDR1 LNHDA, CDR2 SQIVND (reference sequence). The CDR3 nucleotides are TGTGCCAGTAGTATAGGGGCTGCGGGGCGCATCAAAGATCAGCCCCAGCATTTT. Translated: CASSIGAAGRIKDQPQHF.

A few counts support this clone. The chain recombines TRBV6-5 with TRBJ1-6; 10 nucleotides line up with TRBD1. The CDR3 is 13 residues long. The V gene's germline CDR1 is MNHEY and CDR2 SVGAGI. Germline trimming cut 9 bases from V and 9 bases from J; bases unmatched to any gene: 5. The CDR3 nucleotides read TGTGCCAGTGGGGGGACAGGGGTTTCACCCCTCCACTTT. Residues: CASGGTGVSPLHF.

CDR3 nucleotide sequence: TGTGCCAGCAGCCAACCCGGGACTAGTGAGCAGTACTTC. This codes for CASSQPGTSEQYF. The chain uses TRBV4-2 and TRBJ2-7, with 8 bases identical to TRBD2. This CDR3 has 13 amino acids. After removal of 2 bases from V and 7 bases from J, the junction contained 4 bases not matched to a gene. From germline, CDR1 is LGHNA and CDR2 YNFKEQ.